A selection of T cell receptor beta chains follows, all from one sample in a study of cytomegalovirus exposure and HLA in healthy donors. Profiled with immunoSEQ multiplex PCR; TCRdb holds only in-frame clones, not every one. The table includes fewer than 110,000 clones, roughly 85% detected once. The sequencing sample was made of PBMCs. Receptor source: a man younger than 40 in good health and CMV-seronegative. The CDR3 runs from the conserved cysteine through the conserved F or W. Fields, in order: clone size, J gene, V gene, CDR3 length, D gene, CDR3 protein, CDR3 DNA. The D gene is left open where the match is weak. Expanded clones get a size class; other rows say once, few or many, or leave the size out.

>.|TRBJ1-1|TRBV6-5|16|.
CASRYLGRGGNTEAFF
TGTGCCAGCAGGTACTTGGGGAGGGGAGGGAACACTGAAGCTTTCTTT
>.|TRBJ1-1|TRBV6-5|15|.
CASSYSIWGGTEAFF
TGTGCCAGCAGTTACTCGATATGGGGAGGGACTGAAGCTTTCTTT
>.|TRBJ1-1|TRBV28|10|.
CASRHNEAFF
TGTGCCAGCAGACACAATGAAGCTTTCTTT
>once|TRBJ2-2|TRBV15|16|TRBD1
CATSSYRGRNTGELFF
TGTGCCACCAGCAGTTACAGGGGTAGAAACACCGGGGAGCTGTTTTTT
>.|TRBJ2-3|TRBV7-8|14|.
CASTFRGSTDTQYF
TGTGCCAGCACCTTCAGAGGGTCCACAGATACGCAGTATTTT
>once|TRBJ2-1|TRBV4-2|16|.
CASSQDPRGSYNEQFF
TGTGCCAGCAGCCAAGATCCCAGGGGCTCCTACAATGAGCAGTTCTTC
>.|TRBJ2-1|TRBV30|15|TRBD2
CAWSGASGSLNEQFF
TGTGCCTGGAGTGGGGCTAGCGGGAGTCTCAATGAGCAGTTCTTC
>.|TRBJ2-5|TRBV19|15|TRBD2
CASSIKGTSEETQYF
TGTGCCAGTAGTATAAAGGGGACTAGCGAAGAGACCCAGTACTTC
>.|TRBJ2-5|TRBV7-3|18|.
CASSFFLPRHPPKETQYF
TGTGCCAGCAGCTTTTTTCTTCCGAGACATCCGCCAAAAGAGACCCAGTACTTC
>few|TRBJ2-2|TRBV29-1|11|.
CSARGLGELFF
TGCAGCGCTAGAGGACTGGGGGAGCTGTTTTTT
>.|TRBJ2-5|TRBV28|16|TRBD2
CASRHMTSSIGETQYF
TGTGCCAGCAGGCATATGACTAGCTCAATCGGAGAGACCCAGTACTTC
>.|TRBJ2-5|TRBV7-9|14|TRBD2
CASSSGLAQETQYF
TGTGCCAGCAGCTCAGGACTAGCACAAGAGACCCAGTACTTC
>.|TRBJ2-7|TRBV7-6|16|TRBD1
CASSLALGTDIYEQYF
TGTGCCAGCAGCTTAGCCCTCGGGACAGATATCTACGAGCAGTACTTC
>few|TRBJ2-2|TRBV5-4|15|TRBD2
CASTPGASGVRELFF
TGTGCCAGCACCCCCGGGGCTAGCGGGGTCCGGGAGCTGTTTTTT
>.|TRBJ1-6|TRBV19|14|.
CASSTRGSTSPLHF
TGTGCCAGTAGTACCCGGGGAAGTACGTCACCCCTCCACTTT
>.|TRBJ2-7|TRBV18|12|.
CASSPETYEQYF
TGTGCCAGCTCACCGGAGACGTACGAGCAGTACTTC
>.|TRBJ2-1|TRBV7-8|12|.
CASSMLSGLQFF
TGTGCCAGCAGCATGCTTAGCGGACTGCAGTTCTTC
>.|TRBJ2-5|TRBV30|13|.
CAWMRGYQETQYF
TGTGCCTGGATGAGAGGGTACCAAGAGACCCAGTACTTC
>.|TRBJ2-5|TRBV30|12|.
CAWSTQQETQYF
TGTGCCTGGAGCACACAGCAAGAGACCCAGTACTTC
>once|TRBJ2-6|TRBV4-1|20|.
CASSQGSTGHLLQGANVLTF
TGCGCCAGCAGCCAAGGGAGTACAGGGCATCTTCTACAAGGGGCCAACGTCCTGACTTTC
>.|TRBJ2-2|TRBV5-1|16|.
CASSLGLSPNTGELFF
TGCGCCAGCAGCTTGGGACTATCCCCGAACACCGGGGAGCTGTTTTTT
>.|TRBJ2-5|TRBV7-9|15|TRBD2
CASSFPSGTQETQYF
TGTGCCAGCAGCTTCCCAAGCGGGACCCAAGAGACCCAGTACTTC
>.|TRBJ2-3|TRBV7-9|14|.
CASSLGTGTDTQYF
TGTGCCAGCAGCTTAGGGACTGGAACAGATACGCAGTATTTT
>.|TRBJ2-3|TRBV6-1|16|TRBD1
CASSALTGGESDTQYF
TGTGCCAGCAGTGCCTTGACAGGGGGCGAGTCAGATACGCAGTATTTT
>.|TRBJ2-3|TRBV4-3|14|.
CASSQEARRDTQYF
TGCGCCAGCAGCCAAGAGGCAAGGCGGGATACGCAGTATTTT
>.|TRBJ2-7|TRBV4-3|13|.
CASSQVEGDEQYF
TGCGCCAGCAGCCAAGTGGAAGGGGACGAGCAGTACTTC
>once|TRBJ2-1|TRBV7-8|13|.
CASSLVEYNEQFF
TGTGCCAGCAGCTTAGTAGAATACAATGAGCAGTTCTTC
>.|TRBJ1-2|TRBV4-1|15|.
CASSQEGAIGLGYTF
TGCGCCAGCAGCCAAGAAGGGGCTATTGGATTGGGCTACACCTTC
>.|TRBJ2-2|TRBV2|17|.
CASSDGARITDTGELFF
TGTGCCAGCAGTGATGGGGCGCGGATTACGGACACCGGGGAGCTGTTTTTT
>.|TRBJ2-5|TRBV20-1|10|TRBD2
CGGGKETQYF
TGCGGGGGGGGAAAAGAGACCCAGTACTTC
>.|TRBJ2-5|TRBV29-1|12|TRBD1
CSGTGGQETQYF
TGCAGCGGGACAGGGGGCCAAGAGACCCAGTACTTC
>.|TRBJ2-7|TRBV5-6|15|.
CASSRMTGGTYEQYF
TGTGCCAGCAGCAGAATGACAGGAGGAACCTACGAGCAGTACTTC
>.|TRBJ1-1|TRBV30|11|TRBD1
CAWSRTGEAFF
TGTGCCTGGAGCCGGACAGGGGAAGCTTTCTTT
>.|TRBJ2-5|TRBV11-1|12|.
CASKGVSRAQYF
TGTGCCAGCAAAGGAGTGTCCCGGGCCCAGTACTTC
>.|TRBJ2-3|TRBV5-4|16|TRBD2
CASSLGLAVSTDTQYF
TGTGCCAGCAGCTTAGGACTAGCGGTTAGCACAGATACGCAGTATTTT
>.|TRBJ2-5|TRBV5-1|15|.
CASSLFSKRGETQYF
TGCGCCAGCAGCTTGTTTTCCAAACGGGGAGAGACCCAGTACTTC
>.|TRBJ1-4|TRBV7-2|15|.
CASSSRGGGDEKLFF
TGTGCCAGCAGCTCGCGTGGGGGAGGGGATGAAAAACTGTTTTTT
>once|TRBJ2-1|TRBV14|15|TRBD2
CASMELAGLSNEQFF
TGTGCCAGCATGGAGCTAGCGGGCCTATCCAATGAGCAGTTCTTC
>.|TRBJ2-7|TRBV4-3|13|.
CASSQDTRAKQYF
TGCGCCAGCAGCCAGGATACGAGGGCTAAGCAGTACTTC
>.|TRBJ2-1|TRBV14|17|.
CASSQDDGSLRIDEQFF
TGTGCCAGCAGCCAAGATGACGGGAGTCTGAGGATCGATGAGCAGTTCTTC
>.|TRBJ1-2|TRBV6-1|13|.
CASSERGVDGYTF
TGTGCCAGCAGTGAACGGGGGGTGGATGGCTACACCTTC
>few|TRBJ1-1|TRBV4-3|16|.
CASSQDGEGMNTEAFF
TGCGCCAGCAGCCAAGATGGGGAGGGGATGAACACTGAAGCTTTCTTT
>.|TRBJ2-4|TRBV29-1|14|TRBD1
CSVEIGGAGNIQYF
TGCAGCGTTGAAATAGGGGGCGCGGGTAACATTCAGTACTTC
>.|TRBJ2-1|TRBV6-1|14|.
CASLLSGAYNEQFF
TGTGCCAGCCTTCTGAGCGGTGCCTACAATGAGCAGTTCTTC
>.|TRBJ1-1|TRBV5-1|14|TRBD1
CASSFRDSNTEAFF
TGCGCCAGCAGCTTCCGGGACAGCAACACTGAAGCTTTCTTT
>.|TRBJ2-1|TRBV28|15|.
CASSPPTRPLQEQFF
TGTGCCAGCAGTCCACCGACGAGACCCTTACAGGAGCAGTTCTTC
>.|TRBJ2-7|TRBV4-2|19|TRBD2
CASSQEGQGLAGGLYEQYF
TGTGCCAGCAGCCAAGAGGGACAGGGTCTAGCGGGGGGTCTCTACGAGCAGTACTTC
>few|TRBJ1-1|TRBV6-5|14|TRBD1
CASKGAGGSTEAFF
TGTGCCAGCAAGGGGGCGGGGGGCAGCACTGAAGCTTTCTTT
>few|TRBJ2-1|TRBV6-1|16|TRBD2
CASSEFGTSGYNEQFF
TGTGCCAGCAGTGAATTTGGGACTAGCGGTTACAATGAGCAGTTCTTC
>.|TRBJ1-5|TRBV4-1|15|.
CASSQEGQPNQPQHF
TGCGCCAGCAGCCAAGAGGGGCAGCCCAATCAGCCCCAGCATTTT
>.|TRBJ1-5|TRBV13|16|TRBD1
CASSLRGTGVDQPQHF
TGTGCCAGCAGCTTACGTGGGACAGGGGTAGACCAGCCCCAGCATTTT
>once|TRBJ2-1|TRBV14|17|.
CASSQGSWATLLDEQFF
TGTGCCAGCAGCCAAGGTTCATGGGCCACCCTTTTGGATGAGCAGTTCTTC
>.|TRBJ2-3|TRBV6-5|14|TRBD1
CASSTGVRTDTQYF
TGTGCCAGCAGTACAGGGGTTAGGACAGATACGCAGTATTTT
>.|TRBJ1-4|TRBV18|17|TRBD1
CASSPPTGAPQNEKLFF
TGTGCCAGCTCACCACCCACAGGGGCACCTCAAAATGAAAAACTGTTTTTT
>few|TRBJ2-7|TRBV4-1|13|.
CASSLQQGYEQYF
TGCGCCAGCAGCCTACAACAGGGCTACGAGCAGTACTTC
>.|TRBJ1-2|TRBV27|14|.
CASSLRGSGYGYTF
TGTGCCAGCAGTTTGCGAGGGAGTGGCTATGGCTACACCTTC
>.|TRBJ2-4|TRBV7-2|12|.
CASSSPSGIQYF
TGTGCCAGCAGCTCCCCCTCCGGCATTCAGTACTTC